Listed below are T cell receptor beta chains from one sample, sequenced in a study of shared clonotypes between healthy human individuals. Assay: immunoSEQ multiplex PCR; the TCRdb copy retains only in-frame clones and omits some. The sample lists about 2 million clones, 90% to 95% occurring once. Sequenced: naive CD4+ T cells sorted from blood. Every receptor here comes from a man in his late teens or twenties in good health. Each CDR3 is given without its conserved first and last residue. The D gene is left open where the match is weak.

CDR3 protein	D gene	V gene	J gene	CDR3 length
AWTPLSTDTQY	NA	TRBV30	TRBJ2-3	11
ASSLFGDPSTDTQY	NA	TRBV11-1	TRBJ2-3	14
ASSWGTGNSPLH	TRBD1	TRBV13	TRBJ1-6	12
ASSFSGGNYGYT	NA	TRBV28	TRBJ1-2	12
ASSQDRGINEQF	NA	TRBV4-3	TRBJ2-1	12
ASSPRPQGESGYT	TRBD1	TRBV6-1	TRBJ1-2	13
ATAGTAYGYT	NA	TRBV25-1	TRBJ1-2	10
ASRERGGSGANVLT	NA	TRBV6-1	TRBJ2-6	14
ASTPGGGQGGTGELF	TRBD1	TRBV5-1	TRBJ2-2	15
ASMRSGGTTDTQY	TRBD2	TRBV25-1	TRBJ2-3	13
ASSLSRRTNTGELF	NA	TRBV27	TRBJ2-2	14
ASSQGADTQY	TRBD1	TRBV5-1	TRBJ2-3	10
ASSRVQITDTQY	NA	TRBV18	TRBJ2-3	12
AWSAGSGGSYEQY	NA	TRBV30	TRBJ2-7	13
ASSSRRNYEQY	NA	TRBV6-5	TRBJ2-7	11
ASSLGATVDTQY	NA	TRBV5-1	TRBJ2-3	12
ASSAGQGANTGELF	TRBD1	TRBV5-5	TRBJ2-2	14
ASGLSLGPDYGYT	NA	TRBV12-5	TRBJ1-2	13
ASSIGESGQY	NA	TRBV19	TRBJ2-7	10
SARAGGQGGELF	NA	TRBV29-1	TRBJ2-2	12
AIIIPLSPYNEQF	NA	TRBV10-3	TRBJ2-1	13
ASSSQGAGGELF	NA	TRBV10-1	TRBJ2-2	12
ASSVEGHSYNEQF	NA	TRBV9	TRBJ2-1	13
ASSKVGLASRYEQY	NA	TRBV21-1	TRBJ2-7	14
AFTTGISYEQY	TRBD1	TRBV30	TRBJ2-7	11
ATSRDLVAGRTDTQY	NA	TRBV15	TRBJ2-3	15
ASISRGQGTTF	TRBD1	TRBV28	TRBJ1-1	11
ASSGARQPQETQY	NA	TRBV10-1	TRBJ2-5	13